This TCR beta chain was identified in a study of T-cell reconstitution after alpha-beta-depleted transplantation in children. This clonotype was observed at least ten times. Preparing the TCRbeta library involved the use of unique molecular identifiers. TCRdb reprocessed the PCR reads via MiXCR and lists one record per CDR3 protein. The table includes 200,000 to 250,000 distinct CDR3 sequences, 8% to 10% detected once. From germline, CDR1 is SGHRS and CDR2 YFSETQ. The ends were cut back, 0 bases at V and 0 bases at J, with 12 bases in the middle. CDR3 length: 16 residues. Specimen: PBMCs from the stem cell graft donor, collected from the stem cell graft. The source is a human donor who donated a stem cell graft to a child with acute lymphoblastic leukemia. J is TRBJ1-1 and V is TRBV5-1, with D unclear. As DNA, the CDR3 is TGCGCCAGCAGCTTGGCCGTAGGCAGGCTGAACACTGAAGCTTTCTTT. It is translated as CASSLAVGRLNTEAFF. Using reference TRBV5-1 and TRBJ1-1 for the parts outside the CDR3, the full variable domain is KAGVTQTPRYLIKTRGQQVTLSCSPISGHRSVSWYQQTPGQGLQFLFEYFSETQRNKGNFPGRFSGRQFSNSRSEMNVSTLELGDSALYLCASSLAVGRLNTEAFFGQGTRLTVV.